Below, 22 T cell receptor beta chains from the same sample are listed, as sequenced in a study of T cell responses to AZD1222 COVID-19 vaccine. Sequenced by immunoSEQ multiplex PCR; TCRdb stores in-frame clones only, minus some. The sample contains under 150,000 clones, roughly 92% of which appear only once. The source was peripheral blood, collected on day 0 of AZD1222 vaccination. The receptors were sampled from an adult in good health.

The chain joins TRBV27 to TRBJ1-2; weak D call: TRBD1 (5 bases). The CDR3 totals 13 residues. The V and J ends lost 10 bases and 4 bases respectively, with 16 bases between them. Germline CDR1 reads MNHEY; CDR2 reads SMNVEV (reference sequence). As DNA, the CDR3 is TGTGCCACCAGGGTGGGGCAGGGCTATGGCTACACCTTC. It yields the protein CATRVGQGYGYTF.

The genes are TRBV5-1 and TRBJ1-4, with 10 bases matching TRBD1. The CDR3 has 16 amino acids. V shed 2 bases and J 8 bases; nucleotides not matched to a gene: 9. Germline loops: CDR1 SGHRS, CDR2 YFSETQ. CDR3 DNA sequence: TGCGCCAGCAGCTTCACCAGACAGGGGGCGGAAGAAAAACTGTTTTTT. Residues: CASSFTRQGAEEKLFF.

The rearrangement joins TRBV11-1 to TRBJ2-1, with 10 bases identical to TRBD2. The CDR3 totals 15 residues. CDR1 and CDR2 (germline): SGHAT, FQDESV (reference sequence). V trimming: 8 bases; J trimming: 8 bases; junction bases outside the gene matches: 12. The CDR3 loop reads CASLPASGRMDEQFF. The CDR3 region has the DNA TGTGCCAGCCTCCCCGCTAGCGGGAGAATGGATGAGCAGTTCTTC.

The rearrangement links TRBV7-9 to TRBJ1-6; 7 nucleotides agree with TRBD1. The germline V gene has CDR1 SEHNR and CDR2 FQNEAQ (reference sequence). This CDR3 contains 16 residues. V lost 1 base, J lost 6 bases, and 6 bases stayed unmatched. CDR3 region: CASSLVQTGANSPLHF. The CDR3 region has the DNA TGTGCCAGCAGCTTAGTCCAAACAGGGGCTAATTCACCCCTCCACTTT.

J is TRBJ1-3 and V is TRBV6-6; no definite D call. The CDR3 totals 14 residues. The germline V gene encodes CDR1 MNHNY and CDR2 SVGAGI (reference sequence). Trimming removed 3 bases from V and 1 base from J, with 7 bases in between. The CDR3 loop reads CASSYSQSGNTIYF. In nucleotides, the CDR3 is TGTGCCAGCAGTTATTCTCAGTCTGGAAACACCATATATTTT.

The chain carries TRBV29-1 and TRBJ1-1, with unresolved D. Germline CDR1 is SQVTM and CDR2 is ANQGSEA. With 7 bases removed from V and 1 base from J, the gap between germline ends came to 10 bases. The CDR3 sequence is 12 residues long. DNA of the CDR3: TGCAGCGCGGGCCGGGGGAACACTGAAGCTTTCTTT. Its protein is CSAGRGNTEAFF. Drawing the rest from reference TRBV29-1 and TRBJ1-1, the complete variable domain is SAVISQKPSRDICQRGTSLTIQCQVDSQVTMMFWYRQQPGQSLTLIATANQGSEATYESGFVIDKFPISRPNLTFSTLTVSNMSPEDSSIYLCSAGRGNTEAFFGQGTRLTVV.

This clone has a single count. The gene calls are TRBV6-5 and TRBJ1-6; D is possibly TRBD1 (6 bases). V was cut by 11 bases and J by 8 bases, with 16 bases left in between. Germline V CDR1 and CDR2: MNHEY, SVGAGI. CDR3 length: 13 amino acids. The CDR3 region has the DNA TGTGCCGGACGGGAACAGGGAGATTCACCCCTCCACTTT. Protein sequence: CAGREQGDSPLHF.

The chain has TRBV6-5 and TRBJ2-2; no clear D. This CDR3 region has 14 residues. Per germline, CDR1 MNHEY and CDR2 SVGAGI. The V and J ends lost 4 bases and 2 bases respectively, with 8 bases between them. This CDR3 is CASSLGQNTGELFF. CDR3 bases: TGTGCCAGCAGTTTGGGCCAAAACACCGGGGAGCTGTTTTTT.

For the CDR3, the DNA is TGCAGCGTTGCCCAGGGCCCCTACGAGCAGTACTTC. This sequence encodes CSVAQGPYEQYF. This rearrangement joins TRBV29-1 to TRBJ2-7, with D possibly TRBD1 on 5 matching bases. The CDR3 spans 12 residues. In germline, CDR1 is SQVTM, CDR2 ANQGSEA. V shed 4 bases and J shed 2 bases, with 9 bases lying between them.

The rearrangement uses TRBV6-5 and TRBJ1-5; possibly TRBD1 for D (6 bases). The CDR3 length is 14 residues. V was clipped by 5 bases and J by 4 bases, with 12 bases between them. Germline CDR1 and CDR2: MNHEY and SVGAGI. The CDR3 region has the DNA TGTGCCAGCAGTCCCAAGGGGGGTAATCAGCCCCAGCATTTT. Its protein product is CASSPKGGNQPQHF.

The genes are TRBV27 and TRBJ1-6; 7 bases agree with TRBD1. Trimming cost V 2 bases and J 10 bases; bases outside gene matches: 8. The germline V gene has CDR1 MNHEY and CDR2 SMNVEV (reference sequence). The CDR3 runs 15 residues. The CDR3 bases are TGTGCCAGCAGTTTAATGAAGGGGGCAGGGTCACCCCTCCACTTT. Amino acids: CASSLMKGAGSPLHF.

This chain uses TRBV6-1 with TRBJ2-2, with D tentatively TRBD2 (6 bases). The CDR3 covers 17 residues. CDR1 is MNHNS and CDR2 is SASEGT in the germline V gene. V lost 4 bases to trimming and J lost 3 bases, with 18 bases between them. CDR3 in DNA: TGTGCCAGCAGTGCATCTACGGGACTGTTGTACACCGGGGAGCTGTTTTTT. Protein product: CASSASTGLLYTGELFF.

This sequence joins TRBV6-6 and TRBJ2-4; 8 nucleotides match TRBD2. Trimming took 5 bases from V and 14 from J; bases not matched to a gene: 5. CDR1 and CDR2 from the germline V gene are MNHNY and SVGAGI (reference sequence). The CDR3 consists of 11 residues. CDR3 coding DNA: TGTGCCAGCAGTCCCGGGGGGGACGAGTACTTC. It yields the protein CASSPGGDEYF.

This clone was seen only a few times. The CDR3 sequence is CASSQDIRGTSRSEQYF. As DNA, the CDR3 is TGCGCCAGCAGCCAAGATATTCGTGGGACTAGTCGGAGTGAGCAGTACTTC. This chain links TRBV4-1 with TRBJ2-7, with 8 bases matching TRBD2. This CDR3 is built from 17 residues. V lost 0 bases and J lost 7; bases outside the gene matches: 14. Germline V CDR1 and CDR2: MGHRA, YSYEKL.

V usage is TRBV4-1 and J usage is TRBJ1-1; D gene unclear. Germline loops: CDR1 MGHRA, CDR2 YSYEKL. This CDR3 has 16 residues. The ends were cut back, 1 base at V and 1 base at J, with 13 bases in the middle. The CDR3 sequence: CASSQAPGRQNTEAFF. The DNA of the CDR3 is TGCGCCAGCAGCCAAGCCCCGGGTCGGCAGAACACTGAAGCTTTCTTT.

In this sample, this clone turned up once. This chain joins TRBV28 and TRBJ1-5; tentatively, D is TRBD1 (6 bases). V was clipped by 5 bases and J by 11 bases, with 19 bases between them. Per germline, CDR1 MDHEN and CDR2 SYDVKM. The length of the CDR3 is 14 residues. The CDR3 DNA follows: TGTGCCAGCAGTATCCCTTCCCGGGACATGGCCCAGCATTTT. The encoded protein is CASSIPSRDMAQHF.

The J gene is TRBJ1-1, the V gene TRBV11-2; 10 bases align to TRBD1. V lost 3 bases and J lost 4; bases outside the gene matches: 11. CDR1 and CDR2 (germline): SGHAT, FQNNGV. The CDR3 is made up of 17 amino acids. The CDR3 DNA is TGTGCCAGCAGCTTTCCCCGACAGGGGGCGCGGAGCACTGAAGCTTTCTTT. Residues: CASSFPRQGARSTEAFF.

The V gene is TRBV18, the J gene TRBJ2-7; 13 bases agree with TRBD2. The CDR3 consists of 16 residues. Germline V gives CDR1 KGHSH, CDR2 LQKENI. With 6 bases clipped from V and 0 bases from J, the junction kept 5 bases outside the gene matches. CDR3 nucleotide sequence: TGTGCCAGCTCGCAAGGGACTAGCGGGAACTCCTACGAGCAGTACTTC. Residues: CASSQGTSGNSYEQYF.

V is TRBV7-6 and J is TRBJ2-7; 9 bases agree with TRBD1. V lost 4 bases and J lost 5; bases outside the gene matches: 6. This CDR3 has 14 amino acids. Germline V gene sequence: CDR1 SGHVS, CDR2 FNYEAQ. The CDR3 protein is CASSSTGGNHEQYF. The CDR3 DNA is TGTGCCAGCAGCTCGACAGGGGGGAACCACGAGCAGTACTTC. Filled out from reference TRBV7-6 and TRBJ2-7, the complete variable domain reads GAGVSQSPRYKVTKRGQDVALRCDPISGHVSLYWYRQALGQGPEFLTYFNYEAQQDKSGLPNDRFSAERPEGSISTLTIQRTEQRDSAMYRCASSSTGGNHEQYFGPGTRLTVT.

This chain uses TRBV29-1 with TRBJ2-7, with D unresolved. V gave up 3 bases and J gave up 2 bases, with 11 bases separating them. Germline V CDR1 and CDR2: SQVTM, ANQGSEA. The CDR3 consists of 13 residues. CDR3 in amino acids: CSVDLADPYEQYF. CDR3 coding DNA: TGCAGCGTTGATCTTGCGGACCCCTACGAGCAGTACTTC.

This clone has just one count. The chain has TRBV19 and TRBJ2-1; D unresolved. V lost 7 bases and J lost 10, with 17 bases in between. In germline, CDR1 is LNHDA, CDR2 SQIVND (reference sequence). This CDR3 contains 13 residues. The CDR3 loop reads CASTEWSSREQFF. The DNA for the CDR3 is TGTGCCAGTACCGAGTGGAGTAGTCGCGAGCAGTTCTTC.

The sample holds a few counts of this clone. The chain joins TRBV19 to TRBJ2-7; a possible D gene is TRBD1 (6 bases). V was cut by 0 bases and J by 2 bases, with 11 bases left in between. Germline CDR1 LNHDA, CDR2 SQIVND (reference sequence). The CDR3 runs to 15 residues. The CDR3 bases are TGTGCCAGTAGTATAGATGGGACATCAACCTACGAGCAGTACTTC. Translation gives CASSIDGTSTYEQYF.